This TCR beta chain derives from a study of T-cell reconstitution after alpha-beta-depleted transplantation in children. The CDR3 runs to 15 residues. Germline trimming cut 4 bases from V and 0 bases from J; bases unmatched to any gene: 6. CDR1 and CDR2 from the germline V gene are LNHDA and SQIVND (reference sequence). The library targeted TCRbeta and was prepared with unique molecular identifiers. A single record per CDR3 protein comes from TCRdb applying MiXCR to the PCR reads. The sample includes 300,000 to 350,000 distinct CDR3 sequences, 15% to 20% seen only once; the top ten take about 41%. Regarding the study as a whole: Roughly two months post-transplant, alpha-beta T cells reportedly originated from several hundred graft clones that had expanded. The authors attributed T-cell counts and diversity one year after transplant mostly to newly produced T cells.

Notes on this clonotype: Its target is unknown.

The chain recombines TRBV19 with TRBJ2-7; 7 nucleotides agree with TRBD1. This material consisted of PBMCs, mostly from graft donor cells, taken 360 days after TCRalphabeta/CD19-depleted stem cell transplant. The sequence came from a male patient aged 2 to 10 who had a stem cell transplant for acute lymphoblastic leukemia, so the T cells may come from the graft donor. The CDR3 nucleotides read TGTGCCAGTAGTAGGAGGACAGGAGACTCCTACGAGCAGTACTTC. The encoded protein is CASSRRTGDSYEQYF.